The entry that follows covers one TCR beta chain sequence. The data originate from a study of T-cell memory formation after mild COVID-19. Per germline, CDR1 MNHEY and CDR2 SVGEGT. CDR3 length: 15 residues. Between the trimmed V and J ends, which lost 6 bases and 3 bases, there was a span of 15 bases. One entry per CDR3 protein, called by TCRdb with MiXCR from the 5' RACE reads. This table has approximately 270,000 distinct CDR3 sequences, roughly 17% appearing once. The gene calls are TRBV6-2 or TRBV6-3 and TRBJ2-1; tentatively, D is TRBD2 (6 bases). The source material was PBMCs or a T cell subset sorted from them (not recorded which). The TCR originated in a man between 18 and 35 years old who had mild COVID-19 (a few samples of this study predate the infection). Cell type and time point are not known. The CDR3 coding sequence is TGTGCCAGCAGCGGGCTGGCGGGACGCTACAATGAGCAGTTCTTC. It encodes CASSGLAGRYNEQFF.